The clone carrying this T cell receptor (beta chain) has more than one count but fewer than ten. The antigen is not known. Germline and junction disagree at one end, which may indicate a read error. This sample stems from a study of early T cells in non-severe SARS-CoV-2 infection. The wider study: The authors sequenced bulk RNA from unsorted whole blood, leaving chains unpaired.

The CDR3 is 13 residues long. Germline V CDR1 and CDR2: SSHAT, FNYEAQ (reference sequence). Study results and limitations: The VDJdb matching leaned toward anti-spike CD8 responses and overlooked private and CD4 specificities.

Individual cDNA molecules were tagged with unique molecular identifiers, the study reported. MiXCR was run by TCRdb on the 5' RACE reads, yielding one entry per CDR3 protein. This table holds some 39,000 distinct CDR3 sequences, 6% to 8.5% found once. The receptor was isolated from an adult who was a healthcare worker with PCR-confirmed SARS-CoV-2 infection or an uninfected control (not recorded which). The source material was whole blood. The chain joins TRBV7-7 to TRBJ2-7, with no clear D. The CDR3 region is CASSLEPAHEQYF. In nucleotides, the CDR3 is TGTGCTAGCAGCTTAGAACCCGCCCACGAGCAGTACTTC.